The clone carrying this T cell receptor beta chain was picked up many times. The antigen is undetermined. The sample is drawn from a study of blood T cells in healthy people across ages. Study results and limitations: The study lacked donor CMV status, which possibly confounded expanded clonotype changes. Per-million-T-cell TCR beta diversity fell roughly linearly with age.

Sample-barcoded 5' priming and a J-beta primer mix drove a second PCR of about 7 to 11 cycles. In TCRdb, the 5' RACE reads were re-called with MiXCR into one record per CDR3 protein. The sample includes about 680,000 distinct CDR3 sequences, more than 40% of them seen just once. Trimming removed 7 bases from V and 5 bases from J, with 19 bases in between. CDR1 SEHNR and CDR2 FQNEAQ come from the germline V gene (reference sequence). The CDR3 extends over 15 amino acids. Sequenced sample: blood. This TCR was recovered from a woman in her sixties or seventies in good health. The chain uses TRBV7-9 and TRBJ2-3; weak D call: TRBD2 (7 bases). Here the CDR3 reads CASTLDSGAGDTQYF. As DNA, the CDR3 is TGTGCCAGCACCTTGGACAGCGGGGCGGGAGATACGCAGTATTTT.